This T cell receptor beta chain was identified during a study of response to subunit inactivated influenza vaccine. TCRdb itself ran the RT-PCR reads through MiXCR, one entry per CDR3 protein. The sample records around 490,000 distinct CDR3 sequences, under 9% being singletons. The germline V gene has CDR1 MNHNS and CDR2 SASEGT. The V end lost 6 bases, the J end lost 3 bases, and 11 bases lay between the germline ends. The CDR3 sequence is 14 residues long. This clonotype was observed at least ten times. The clonotype was recovered from a man between 50 and 69 years old who received an inactivated influenza vaccine. Material: PBMCs from blood, obtained around 25 months after vaccination. The chain has TRBV6-1 and TRBJ1-4, with D unresolved. The CDR3: CASRMRRSNEKLFF. The CDR3 DNA is TGTGCCAGCAGAATGCGGAGGTCTAATGAAAAACTGTTTTTT.